This T cell receptor (beta chain) came from a study of naive and memory T cell subsets. Both TRBC1 and TRBC2 were covered by a beta constant-region primer of two equimolar oligonucleotides. TCRdb reprocessed the UMI-ligation and nested PCR reads via MiXCR and lists one record per CDR3 protein. Of 150,000 or so distinct CDR3 sequences in the sample, over 15% were seen once. This CDR3 comprises 16 residues. The V and J ends lost 4 bases and 4 bases, in that order; junction bases with no gene match: 7. From germline, CDR1 is KGHSH and CDR2 LQKENI. The chain combines TRBV18 with TRBJ2-6, with 7 bases aligning to TRBD1. This TCR came from a human donor in good health. The sequencing input was naive CD4+ T cells from blood. The CDR3 spells CASSLGQVEGANVLTF. The CDR3 coding sequence is TGTGCCAGCTCACTCGGACAGGTGGAAGGGGCCAACGTCCTGACTTTC.